The rows below give T cell receptor beta chains drawn from one sample of a study of blood T cell repertoires in COVID-19. TCRdb keeps only in-frame clones here, not all; method: immunoSEQ multiplex PCR. The sample has tens of thousands of clones; 70% to 90% are singletons. The sequencing sample was made of peripheral blood. The receptor source for this set is an elderly man in a cohort sampled during active COVID-19. Each CDR3 is given without its conserved first and last residue. Rows may omit the clone size; those that give it use once, few, many or a size class.

j_gene: TRBJ2-3; abundance: .; v_gene: TRBV11-1; CDR3aa: ASSWSDTDTQY
j_gene: TRBJ2-1; abundance: .; v_gene: TRBV4-2; CDR3aa: ASSQDSHRASGGASEQF
j_gene: TRBJ2-5; abundance: .; v_gene: TRBV19; CDR3aa: ASSMKQGNQY
j_gene: TRBJ2-1; abundance: .; v_gene: TRBV10-3; CDR3aa: AITPTSGGRYNEQF
j_gene: TRBJ1-2; abundance: .; v_gene: TRBV6-1; CDR3aa: ASSEALGTGAFYGYT
j_gene: TRBJ2-3; abundance: .; v_gene: TRBV5-1; CDR3aa: ASSLPQGQGTDTQY
j_gene: TRBJ2-2; abundance: .; v_gene: TRBV3-1/TRBV3-2; CDR3aa: ASSLGLAGNTGELF
j_gene: TRBJ1-4; abundance: .; v_gene: TRBV28; CDR3aa: ASSLLQGRVTNEKLF
j_gene: TRBJ2-1; abundance: .; v_gene: TRBV28; CDR3aa: ATLSPGQGMDEQF
j_gene: TRBJ1-3; abundance: .; v_gene: TRBV5-1; CDR3aa: ASSFGSSGNTIY
j_gene: TRBJ2-1; abundance: few; v_gene: TRBV7-7; CDR3aa: ASSLEAGTLNEQF
j_gene: TRBJ2-1; abundance: .; v_gene: TRBV5-1; CDR3aa: ASSLLLPGQPTDYNEQF
j_gene: TRBJ2-3; abundance: .; v_gene: TRBV18; CDR3aa: ASSRDSYTQY
j_gene: TRBJ1-5; abundance: .; v_gene: TRBV6-6; CDR3aa: ASNPGQGDNQPQH
j_gene: TRBJ1-6; abundance: .; v_gene: TRBV18; CDR3aa: ASSPGQGLGSPLH
j_gene: TRBJ1-2; abundance: .; v_gene: TRBV4-1; CDR3aa: ASSPSNRVSYGYT
j_gene: TRBJ1-5; abundance: few; v_gene: TRBV9; CDR3aa: ASSVDPRVNQPQH
j_gene: TRBJ2-3; abundance: .; v_gene: TRBV5-1; CDR3aa: ASSLVGGGPRDTQY
j_gene: TRBJ2-3; abundance: once; v_gene: TRBV9; CDR3aa: ASSLLTDTQY
j_gene: TRBJ1-2; abundance: once; v_gene: TRBV6-5; CDR3aa: ASRADRGRGYT
j_gene: TRBJ2-2; abundance: .; v_gene: TRBV11-3; CDR3aa: ASSLDGLARNTGELF
j_gene: TRBJ2-7; abundance: .; v_gene: TRBV4-1; CDR3aa: ASSQGETGVYEQY
j_gene: TRBJ2-2; abundance: .; v_gene: TRBV12-3/TRBV12-4; CDR3aa: ASSPAGPGELF
j_gene: TRBJ2-2; abundance: .; v_gene: TRBV19; CDR3aa: ASSIWQSNTGELF
j_gene: TRBJ2-3; abundance: .; v_gene: TRBV7-9; CDR3aa: ASSSSGVSDTQY
j_gene: TRBJ1-2; abundance: .; v_gene: TRBV3-1/TRBV3-2; CDR3aa: ASSDRDFYGYT
j_gene: TRBJ2-7; abundance: .; v_gene: TRBV3-1/TRBV3-2; CDR3aa: ASSQQGLGGEQY
j_gene: TRBJ2-7; abundance: .; v_gene: TRBV18; CDR3aa: ASSLVPGQGTYEQY
j_gene: TRBJ2-1; abundance: .; v_gene: TRBV9; CDR3aa: ASSESGGLYNEQF
j_gene: TRBJ2-1; abundance: .; v_gene: TRBV3-1/TRBV3-2; CDR3aa: ASSLSGGAGNEQF
j_gene: TRBJ2-6; abundance: .; v_gene: TRBV15; CDR3aa: ATSRDRYRGHGGANVLT
j_gene: TRBJ1-5; abundance: .; v_gene: TRBV2; CDR3aa: ASSEPGTATNQPQH
j_gene: TRBJ2-2; abundance: .; v_gene: TRBV19; CDR3aa: ASSPTPGGGNTGELF
j_gene: TRBJ2-3; abundance: .; v_gene: TRBV18; CDR3aa: ASSPWIPSGGPTSTDTQY
j_gene: TRBJ2-5; abundance: .; v_gene: TRBV20-1; CDR3aa: SASHSSRYQETQY
j_gene: TRBJ2-1; abundance: .; v_gene: TRBV28; CDR3aa: ASSSQGDGSYNEQF